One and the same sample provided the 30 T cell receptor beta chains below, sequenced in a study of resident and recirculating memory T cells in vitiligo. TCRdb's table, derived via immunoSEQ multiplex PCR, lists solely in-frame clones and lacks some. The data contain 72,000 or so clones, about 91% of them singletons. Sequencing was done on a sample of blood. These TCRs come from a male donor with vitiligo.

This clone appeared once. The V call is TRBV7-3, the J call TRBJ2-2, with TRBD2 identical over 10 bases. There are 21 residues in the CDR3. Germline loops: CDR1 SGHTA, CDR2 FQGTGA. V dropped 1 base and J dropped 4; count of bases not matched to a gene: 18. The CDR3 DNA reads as TGTGCCAGCAGCTTAAAGGGGACCGGGCTAGCGGGAGCTAGGCGCACCGGGGAGCTGTTTTTT. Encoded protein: CASSLKGTGLAGARRTGELFF.

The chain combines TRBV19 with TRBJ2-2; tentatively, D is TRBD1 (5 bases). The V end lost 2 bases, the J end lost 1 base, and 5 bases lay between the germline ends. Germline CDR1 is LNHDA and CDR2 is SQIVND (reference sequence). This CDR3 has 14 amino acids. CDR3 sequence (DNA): TGTGCCAGTAGTATAAGGGGGAACACCGGGGAGCTGTTTTTT. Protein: CASSIRGNTGELFF.

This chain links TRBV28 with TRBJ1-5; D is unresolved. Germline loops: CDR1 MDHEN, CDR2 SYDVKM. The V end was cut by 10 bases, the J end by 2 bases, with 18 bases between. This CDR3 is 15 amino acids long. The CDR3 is CATRRAMSGNQPQHF. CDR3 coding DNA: TGTGCCACCAGGAGGGCTATGAGTGGCAATCAGCCCCAGCATTTT.

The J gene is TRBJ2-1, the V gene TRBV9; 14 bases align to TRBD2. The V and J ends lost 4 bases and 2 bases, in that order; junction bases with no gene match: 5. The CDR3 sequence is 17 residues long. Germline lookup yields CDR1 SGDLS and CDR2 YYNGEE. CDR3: CASSPQGLAGAYNEQFF. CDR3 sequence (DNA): TGTGCCAGCAGCCCTCAGGGACTAGCGGGAGCCTACAATGAGCAGTTCTTC.

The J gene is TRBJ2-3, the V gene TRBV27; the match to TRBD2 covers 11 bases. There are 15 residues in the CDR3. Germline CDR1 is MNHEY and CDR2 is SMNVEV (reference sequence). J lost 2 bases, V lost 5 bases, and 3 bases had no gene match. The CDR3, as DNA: TGTGCCAGCAGTAATAGCGGGAGGGCCACAGATACGCAGTATTTT. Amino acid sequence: CASSNSGRATDTQYF.

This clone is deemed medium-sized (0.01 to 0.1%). This CDR3 is CASSGDTSTNEKLFF. CDR3 in DNA: TGTGCCAGCAGCGGCGACACCTCAACTAATGAAAAACTGTTTTTT. The chain is built from TRBV2 and TRBJ1-4; D not resolved. Trimming took 6 bases from V and 0 from J, leaving 11 bases between them. This CDR3 contains 15 residues. Germline CDR1 reads SNHLY; CDR2 reads FYNNEI.

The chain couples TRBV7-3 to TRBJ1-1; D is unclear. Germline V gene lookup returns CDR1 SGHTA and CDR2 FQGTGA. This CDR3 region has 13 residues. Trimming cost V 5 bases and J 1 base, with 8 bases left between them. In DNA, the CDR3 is TGTGCCAGCAGCACCCAGGAGAACACTGAAGCTTTCTTT. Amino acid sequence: CASSTQENTEAFF.

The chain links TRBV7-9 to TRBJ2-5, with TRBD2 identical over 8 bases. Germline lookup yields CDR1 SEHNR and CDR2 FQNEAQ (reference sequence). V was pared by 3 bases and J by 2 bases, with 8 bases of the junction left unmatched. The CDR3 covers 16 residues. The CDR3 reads CASSLGAGGGQETQYF. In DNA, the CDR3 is TGTGCCAGCAGCTTGGGGGCGGGAGGCGGACAAGAGACCCAGTACTTC.

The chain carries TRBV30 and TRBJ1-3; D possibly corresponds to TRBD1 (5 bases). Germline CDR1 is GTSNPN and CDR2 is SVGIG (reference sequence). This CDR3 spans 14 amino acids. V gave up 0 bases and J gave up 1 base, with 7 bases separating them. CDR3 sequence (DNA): TGTGCCTGGAGTGTACCAGGGTCTGGAAACACCATATATTTT. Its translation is CAWSVPGSGNTIYF.

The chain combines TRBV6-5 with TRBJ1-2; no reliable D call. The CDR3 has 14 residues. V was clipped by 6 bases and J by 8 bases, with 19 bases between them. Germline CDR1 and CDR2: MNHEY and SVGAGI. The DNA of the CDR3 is TGTGCCAGCAGCCGGGAGGAGGGAAGGAGAGGCTACACCTTC. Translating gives CASSREEGRRGYTF.

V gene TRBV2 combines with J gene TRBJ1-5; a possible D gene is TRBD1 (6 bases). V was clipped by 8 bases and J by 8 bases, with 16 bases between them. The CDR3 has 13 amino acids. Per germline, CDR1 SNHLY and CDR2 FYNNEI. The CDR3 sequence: CASAPGHWEPQHF. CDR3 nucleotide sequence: TGTGCCAGCGCTCCGGGACATTGGGAGCCCCAGCATTTT.

CDR3 DNA: TGTGCCAGCAGCCAACCTTATAGCGGGGAATCCTACAATGAGCAGTTCTTC. It codes for CASSQPYSGESYNEQFF. The chain employs TRBV14 and TRBJ2-1; 8 bases line up with TRBD2. CDR3 length: 17 amino acids. Germline-derived CDR1 and CDR2 are SGHDN and FVKESK. V was clipped by 2 bases and J by 1 base; unmatched bases: 7.

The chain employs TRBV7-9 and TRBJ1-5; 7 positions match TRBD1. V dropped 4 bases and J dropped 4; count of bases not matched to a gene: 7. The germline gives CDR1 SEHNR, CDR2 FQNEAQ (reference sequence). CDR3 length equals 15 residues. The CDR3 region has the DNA TGTGCCAGCAGCTATGGGACAGCCCCAAATCAGCCCCAGCATTTT. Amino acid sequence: CASSYGTAPNQPQHF.

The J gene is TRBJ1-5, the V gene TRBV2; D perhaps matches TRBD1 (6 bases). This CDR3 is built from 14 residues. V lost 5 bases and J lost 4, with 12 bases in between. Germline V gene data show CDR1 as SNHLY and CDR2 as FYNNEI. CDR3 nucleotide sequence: TGTGCCAGCAGTTTACAGGGCGGGAATCAGCCCCAGCATTTT. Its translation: CASSLQGGNQPQHF.

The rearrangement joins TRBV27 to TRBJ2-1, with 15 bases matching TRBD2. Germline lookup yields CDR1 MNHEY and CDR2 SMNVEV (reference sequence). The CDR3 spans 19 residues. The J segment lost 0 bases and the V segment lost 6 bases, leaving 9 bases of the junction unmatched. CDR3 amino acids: CASSPGTSGRTLSYNEQFF. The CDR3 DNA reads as TGTGCCAGCAGCCCCGGGACTAGCGGGAGGACTCTCTCCTACAATGAGCAGTTCTTC.

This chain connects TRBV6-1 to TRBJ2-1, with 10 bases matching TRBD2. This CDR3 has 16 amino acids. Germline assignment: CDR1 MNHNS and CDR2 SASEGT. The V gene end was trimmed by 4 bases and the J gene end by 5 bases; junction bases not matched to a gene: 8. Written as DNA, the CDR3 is TGTGCCAGCAGTGTCGATAGCGGGAGGTACAACAATGAGCAGTTCTTC. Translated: CASSVDSGRYNNEQFF.

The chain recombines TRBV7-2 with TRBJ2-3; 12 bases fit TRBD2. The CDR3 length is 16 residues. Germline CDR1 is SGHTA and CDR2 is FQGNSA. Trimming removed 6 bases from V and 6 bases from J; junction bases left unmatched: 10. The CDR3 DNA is TGTGCCAGCAGACTTAGGACTAGCGGGGCGTCTGATACGCAGTATTTT. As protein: CASRLRTSGASDTQYF. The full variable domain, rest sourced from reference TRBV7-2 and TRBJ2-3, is GAGVSQSPSNKVTEKGKDVELRCDPISGHTALYWYRQSLGQGLEFLIYFQGNSAPDKSGLPSDRFSAERTGGSVSTLTIQRTQQEDSAVYLCASRLRTSGASDTQYFGPGTRLTVL.

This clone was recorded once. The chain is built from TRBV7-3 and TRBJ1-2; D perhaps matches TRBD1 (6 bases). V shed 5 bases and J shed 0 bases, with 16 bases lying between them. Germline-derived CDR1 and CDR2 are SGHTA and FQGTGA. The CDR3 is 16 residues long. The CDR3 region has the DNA TGTGCCAGCAGCCCCCCGGGGGGGCCCTCTAACTATGGCTACACCTTC. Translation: CASSPPGGPSNYGYTF.

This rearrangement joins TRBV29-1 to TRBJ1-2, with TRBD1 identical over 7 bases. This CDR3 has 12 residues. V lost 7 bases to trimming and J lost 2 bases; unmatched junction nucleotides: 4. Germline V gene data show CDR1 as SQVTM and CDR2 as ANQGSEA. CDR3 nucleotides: TGCAGCGCGTGGGACAGCAACTATGGCTACACCTTC. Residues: CSAWDSNYGYTF.

Here the CDR3 reads CASSSTYTEAFF. As DNA, the CDR3 is TGTGCCAGCAGCTCTACTTATACTGAAGCTTTCTTT. V and J are TRBV7-9 and TRBJ1-1, with unresolved D. CDR1 and CDR2 from the germline V gene are SEHNR and FQNEAQ (reference sequence). V was pared by 4 bases and J by 5 bases, with 8 bases between. The CDR3 covers 12 residues.

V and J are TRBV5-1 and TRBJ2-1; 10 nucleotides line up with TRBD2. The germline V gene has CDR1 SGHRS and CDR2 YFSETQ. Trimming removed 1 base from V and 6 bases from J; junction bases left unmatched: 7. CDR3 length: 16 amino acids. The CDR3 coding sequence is TGCGCCAGCAGCTTGAGGCTAGCGGGAGCCCTCAATGAGCAGTTCTTC. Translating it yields CASSLRLAGALNEQFF.

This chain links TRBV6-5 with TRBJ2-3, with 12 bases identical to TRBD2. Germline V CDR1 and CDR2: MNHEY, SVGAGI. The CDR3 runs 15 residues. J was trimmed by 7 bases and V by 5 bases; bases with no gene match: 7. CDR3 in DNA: TGTGCCAGCAGTAGAGGACTAGCGGGGCCTAATACGCAGTATTTT. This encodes CASSRGLAGPNTQYF.

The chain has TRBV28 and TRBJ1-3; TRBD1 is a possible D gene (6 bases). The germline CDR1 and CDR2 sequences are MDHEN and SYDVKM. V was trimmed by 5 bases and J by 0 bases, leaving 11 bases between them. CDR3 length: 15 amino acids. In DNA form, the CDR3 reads TGTGCCAGCAGTAGGGGGGGCGCCTCTGGAAACACCATATATTTT. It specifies CASSRGGASGNTIYF. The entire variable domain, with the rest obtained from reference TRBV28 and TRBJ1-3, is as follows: DVKVTQSSRYLVKRTGEKVFLECVQDMDHENMFWYRQDPGLGLRLIYFSYDVKMKEKGDIPEGYSVSREKKERFSLILESASTNQTSMYLCASSRGGASGNTIYFGEGSWLTVV.

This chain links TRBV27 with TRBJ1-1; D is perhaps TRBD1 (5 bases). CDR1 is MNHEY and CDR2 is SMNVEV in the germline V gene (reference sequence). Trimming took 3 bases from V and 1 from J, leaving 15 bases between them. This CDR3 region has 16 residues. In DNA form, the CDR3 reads TGTGCCAGCAGTTTTTACAGCGCCCAGGGGAACACTGAAGCTTTCTTT. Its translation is CASSFYSAQGNTEAFF.

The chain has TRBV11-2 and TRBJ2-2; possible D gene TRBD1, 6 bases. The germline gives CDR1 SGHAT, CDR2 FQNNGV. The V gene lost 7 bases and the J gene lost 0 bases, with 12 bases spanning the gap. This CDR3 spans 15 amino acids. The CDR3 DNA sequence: TGTGCCAGCACCTGGGGGCCCTCGAACACCGGGGAGCTGTTTTTT. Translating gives CASTWGPSNTGELFF.

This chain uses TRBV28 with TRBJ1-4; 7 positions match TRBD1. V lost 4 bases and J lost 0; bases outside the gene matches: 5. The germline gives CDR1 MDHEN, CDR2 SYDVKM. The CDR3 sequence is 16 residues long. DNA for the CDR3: TGTGCCAGCAGTTCATACCAGGGGGCAACTAATGAAAAACTGTTTTTT. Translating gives CASSSYQGATNEKLFF.

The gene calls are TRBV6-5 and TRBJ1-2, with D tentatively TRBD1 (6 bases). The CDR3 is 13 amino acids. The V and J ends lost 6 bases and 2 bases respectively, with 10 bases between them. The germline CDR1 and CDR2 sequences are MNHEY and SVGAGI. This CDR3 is CASSPDRNYGYTF. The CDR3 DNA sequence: TGTGCCAGCAGCCCCGACAGGAACTATGGCTACACCTTC.

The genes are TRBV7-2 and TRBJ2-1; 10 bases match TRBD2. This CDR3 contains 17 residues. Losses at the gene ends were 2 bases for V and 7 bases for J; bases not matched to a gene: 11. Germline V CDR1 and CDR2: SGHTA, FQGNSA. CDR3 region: CASSLSLGLAGGNEQFF. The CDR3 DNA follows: TGTGCCAGCAGCTTAAGCCTTGGGTTAGCGGGAGGAAATGAGCAGTTCTTC.

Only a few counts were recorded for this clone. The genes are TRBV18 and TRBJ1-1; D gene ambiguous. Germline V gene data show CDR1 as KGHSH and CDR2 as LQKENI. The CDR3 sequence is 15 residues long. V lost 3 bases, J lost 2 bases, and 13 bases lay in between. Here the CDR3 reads CASSPATAGNTEAFF. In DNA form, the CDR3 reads TGTGCCAGCTCACCCGCGACGGCGGGTAACACTGAAGCTTTCTTT.

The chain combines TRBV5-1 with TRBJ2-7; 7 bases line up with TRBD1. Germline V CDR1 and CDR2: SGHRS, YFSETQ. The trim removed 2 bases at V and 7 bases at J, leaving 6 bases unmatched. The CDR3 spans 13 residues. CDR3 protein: CASSFLQGEEQYF. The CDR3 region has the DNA TGCGCCAGCAGCTTCCTCCAGGGGGAAGAGCAGTACTTC.